The rows below give T cell receptor beta chains drawn from one sample of a study of cytomegalovirus exposure and HLA in healthy donors. Only in-frame clones appear in the TCRdb table, and some are missing; sequencing was by immunoSEQ multiplex PCR. The profile shows about 160,000 clones, about 90% of them singletons. Sequences were obtained from PBMCs. Receptors originate from a man younger than 35 in good health and CMV-seropositive. The CDR3 runs from the conserved cysteine through the conserved F or W. A D gene is named only where the DNA matches it firmly. Some rows mark clone size as missing; the rest say once, few, many or name a class of expanded clone.

v_gene: TRBV28; j_gene: TRBJ2-5; d_gene: TRBD2; len: 17; abundance: .; CDR3nt: TGTGCCAGCAGTCCCCCGGGGTACCGGGCCGGCGGGGGGACCCAGTACTTC; CDR3aa: CASSPPGYRAGGGTQYF
v_gene: TRBV6-1; j_gene: TRBJ2-7; d_gene: TRBD2; len: 15; abundance: .; CDR3nt: TGTGCCAGCAGTGACCTAGCGGGAGGGCTATACGAGCAGTACTTC; CDR3aa: CASSDLAGGLYEQYF
v_gene: TRBV6-1; j_gene: TRBJ2-2; d_gene: .; len: 15; abundance: .; CDR3nt: TGTGCCAGCAGTGTCGAGGCAAGGTCTACCGGGGAGCTGTTTTTT; CDR3aa: CASSVEARSTGELFF
v_gene: TRBV19; j_gene: TRBJ1-2; d_gene: TRBD1; len: 13; abundance: .; CDR3nt: TGTGCCAGCACAGGGGTAATCCCATATGGCTACACCTTC; CDR3aa: CASTGVIPYGYTF
v_gene: TRBV27; j_gene: TRBJ1-4; d_gene: .; len: 12; abundance: .; CDR3nt: TGTGCCAGCAGTTTACCCAGAGGCCAACTGTTTTTT; CDR3aa: CASSLPRGQLFF
v_gene: TRBV5-6; j_gene: TRBJ2-1; d_gene: TRBD2; len: 12; abundance: .; CDR3nt: TGTGCCAGCAGCTTGGAGCGGGGTGAGCAGTTCTTC; CDR3aa: CASSLERGEQFF
v_gene: TRBV6-1; j_gene: TRBJ2-7; d_gene: .; len: 12; abundance: few; CDR3nt: TGTGCCAGCAGAAGGGAGACCTACGAGCAGTACTTC; CDR3aa: CASRRETYEQYF
v_gene: TRBV29-1; j_gene: TRBJ1-1; d_gene: TRBD1; len: 13; abundance: .; CDR3nt: TGCAGCTCCCGACAGGGAGGGAACACTGAAGCTTTCTTT; CDR3aa: CSSRQGGNTEAFF
v_gene: TRBV21-1; j_gene: TRBJ1-2; d_gene: .; len: 17; abundance: .; CDR3nt: TGTGCCAGCGCGAAACCCCCGCGACAGTCAAGGGCATATGGCTACACCTTC; CDR3aa: CASAKPPRQSRAYGYTF
v_gene: TRBV27; j_gene: TRBJ1-5; d_gene: .; len: 15; abundance: few; CDR3nt: TGTGCCAGCAGTTTTAGACCTAGAGACAATCAGCCCCAGCATTTT; CDR3aa: CASSFRPRDNQPQHF
v_gene: TRBV21-1; j_gene: TRBJ1-2; d_gene: .; len: 14; abundance: .; CDR3nt: TGTGCCAGCACCTCCAAGAGACAGAACTATGGCTACACCTTC; CDR3aa: CASTSKRQNYGYTF
v_gene: TRBV28; j_gene: TRBJ1-2; d_gene: .; len: 13; abundance: .; CDR3nt: TGTGCCAGCATCTCCGGGTCGCTAAATGGCTACACCTTC; CDR3aa: CASISGSLNGYTF
v_gene: TRBV6-1; j_gene: TRBJ2-7; d_gene: .; len: 15; abundance: .; CDR3nt: TGTGCCAGCAGTGCCTCGACAGGACCCGCCTACGAGCAGTACTTC; CDR3aa: CASSASTGPAYEQYF
v_gene: TRBV19; j_gene: TRBJ2-1; d_gene: .; len: 13; abundance: .; CDR3nt: TGTGCCAGTAGTATAGATCGGGGCAATGAGCAGTTCTTC; CDR3aa: CASSIDRGNEQFF
v_gene: TRBV6-4; j_gene: TRBJ2-3; d_gene: TRBD2; len: 14; abundance: .; CDR3nt: TGTGCCAGCAGCGCTAGCGGGAGCACAGATACGCAGTATTTT; CDR3aa: CASSASGSTDTQYF
v_gene: TRBV11-3; j_gene: TRBJ1-1; d_gene: .; len: 16; abundance: .; CDR3nt: TGTGCCAGCAGCTGGGACTCCTGGACGGGGAACACTGAAGCTTTCTTT; CDR3aa: CASSWDSWTGNTEAFF
v_gene: TRBV27; j_gene: TRBJ1-4; d_gene: .; len: 13; abundance: .; CDR3nt: TGTGCCAGCAGTTTCTCGGGGGGGGCCGTGCTGTTTTTT; CDR3aa: CASSFSGGAVLFF
v_gene: TRBV30; j_gene: TRBJ2-2; d_gene: .; len: 14; abundance: .; CDR3nt: TGTGCATTGGAACGACTGGCGAACACCGGGGAGCTGTTTTTT; CDR3aa: CALERLANTGELFF
v_gene: TRBV20-1; j_gene: TRBJ2-1; d_gene: .; len: 11; abundance: .; CDR3nt: TGCAGTGCTAGAGATCTTAGTGAGCAGTTCTTC; CDR3aa: CSARDLSEQFF
v_gene: TRBV11-3; j_gene: TRBJ2-5; d_gene: TRBD2; len: 19; abundance: .; CDR3nt: TGTGCCAGCAGCTTACCCCGGTGGGTAGCGGGAGGGGAGCAAGAGACCCAGTACTTC; CDR3aa: CASSLPRWVAGGEQETQYF
v_gene: TRBV10-3; j_gene: TRBJ2-3; d_gene: TRBD2; len: 16; abundance: .; CDR3nt: TGTGCCATCAGTGGAAAAGCGGGAGACGCCACAGATACGCAGTATTTT; CDR3aa: CAISGKAGDATDTQYF
v_gene: TRBV28; j_gene: TRBJ1-5; d_gene: .; len: 12; abundance: .; CDR3nt: TGTGCCTTACAGGTTTCTGGTCAGCCCCAGCATTTT; CDR3aa: CALQVSGQPQHF
v_gene: TRBV4-1; j_gene: TRBJ2-1; d_gene: TRBD1; len: 16; abundance: .; CDR3nt: TGCGCCAGCAGCCAAGACGGAACAGGGGTAGGTGATGAGCAGTTCTTC; CDR3aa: CASSQDGTGVGDEQFF
v_gene: TRBV2; j_gene: TRBJ2-3; d_gene: TRBD2; len: 15; abundance: .; CDR3nt: TGTGCCAGCAAGGGACTAGCGGCGAGCACAGATACGCAGTATTTT; CDR3aa: CASKGLAASTDTQYF
v_gene: TRBV14; j_gene: TRBJ2-3; d_gene: TRBD2; len: 16; abundance: .; CDR3nt: TGTGCCAGCAGCGAGGCTAGCGGGTTTAGCACAGATACGCAGTATTTT; CDR3aa: CASSEASGFSTDTQYF
v_gene: TRBV6-6; j_gene: TRBJ2-2; d_gene: .; len: 13; abundance: .; CDR3nt: TGTGCCAGCAGTTACACATTCGCCGGGGAGCTGTTTTTT; CDR3aa: CASSYTFAGELFF
v_gene: TRBV18; j_gene: TRBJ2-2; d_gene: .; len: 15; abundance: .; CDR3nt: TGTGCCAGCTCAGACCGGGTCCTCAACACCGGGGAGCTGTTTTTT; CDR3aa: CASSDRVLNTGELFF
v_gene: TRBV6-1; j_gene: TRBJ2-6; d_gene: .; len: 15; abundance: .; CDR3nt: TGTGCCAGCAGTTGGGAGGACTCTGGGGCCAACGTCCTGACTTTC; CDR3aa: CASSWEDSGANVLTF
v_gene: TRBV25-1; j_gene: TRBJ1-2; d_gene: .; len: 12; abundance: .; CDR3nt: TGTGCCAGCAGTCTAGGAGTCTATGGCTACACCTTC; CDR3aa: CASSLGVYGYTF
v_gene: TRBV28; j_gene: TRBJ2-4; d_gene: .; len: 14; abundance: .; CDR3nt: TGTGCCAGCACTGGTGGGGGGAGCAAAAACATTCAGTACTTC; CDR3aa: CASTGGGSKNIQYF
v_gene: TRBV7-6; j_gene: TRBJ2-7; d_gene: .; len: 13; abundance: .; CDR3nt: TGTGCCAGCAGCTTAGAGACATCTTACGAGCAGTACTTC; CDR3aa: CASSLETSYEQYF
v_gene: TRBV19; j_gene: TRBJ1-5; d_gene: .; len: 14; abundance: .; CDR3nt: TGTGCCAGTAGTGTGGGCGAGGGCCCTCAGCCCCAGCATTTT; CDR3aa: CASSVGEGPQPQHF
v_gene: TRBV6-1; j_gene: TRBJ1-2; d_gene: .; len: 15; abundance: .; CDR3nt: TGTGCCAGCAGTGAAGCGGCCGGCAGGGTAGGCGGCTACACCTTC; CDR3aa: CASSEAAGRVGGYTF
v_gene: TRBV7-9; j_gene: TRBJ2-3; d_gene: .; len: 15; abundance: .; CDR3nt: TGTGCCAGCAGCTTAGCTGGGACTAGCACAGATACGCAGTATTTT; CDR3aa: CASSLAGTSTDTQYF
v_gene: TRBV29-1; j_gene: TRBJ2-3; d_gene: TRBD1; len: 19; abundance: once; CDR3nt: TGCAGCGCGGAAAGGGACAGGGTCTATATCCACGGCGATACAGATACGCAGTATTTT; CDR3aa: CSAERDRVYIHGDTDTQYF
v_gene: TRBV18; j_gene: TRBJ2-1; d_gene: .; len: 15; abundance: .; CDR3nt: TGTGCCAGCTCACCACAGGGGACATCCTACAATGAGCAGTTCTTC; CDR3aa: CASSPQGTSYNEQFF
v_gene: TRBV18; j_gene: TRBJ1-2; d_gene: .; len: 12; abundance: .; CDR3nt: TGTGCCAGCTCAGCCGGGATCTATGGCTACACCTTC; CDR3aa: CASSAGIYGYTF
v_gene: TRBV19; j_gene: TRBJ2-7; d_gene: TRBD2; len: 21; abundance: .; CDR3nt: TGTGCCAGTAGTACTTTGTCCACGCCCAAACTAGCGGGAGTTAGCTCCTACGAGCAGTACTTC; CDR3aa: CASSTLSTPKLAGVSSYEQYF
v_gene: TRBV28; j_gene: TRBJ1-5; d_gene: .; len: 15; abundance: .; CDR3nt: TGTGCCAGCAGTTTATGGTCAGGGAGGATTCAGCCCCAGCATTTT; CDR3aa: CASSLWSGRIQPQHF
v_gene: TRBV7-8; j_gene: TRBJ2-3; d_gene: .; len: 13; abundance: .; CDR3nt: TGTGCCAGCAGCTCTCAGGGGCGGGATACGCAGTATTTT; CDR3aa: CASSSQGRDTQYF
v_gene: TRBV18; j_gene: TRBJ2-7; d_gene: TRBD1; len: 15; abundance: .; CDR3nt: TGTGCCAGCTCACCACCGAGGGACAGGGGCTACGAGCAGTACTTC; CDR3aa: CASSPPRDRGYEQYF
v_gene: TRBV4-1; j_gene: TRBJ2-1; d_gene: .; len: 16; abundance: .; CDR3nt: TGCGCCAGCAGCCAAAGACTAGTCTTGACCCGCGGGGCGCAGTTCTTC; CDR3aa: CASSQRLVLTRGAQFF
v_gene: TRBV7-3; j_gene: TRBJ2-7; d_gene: .; len: 15; abundance: .; CDR3nt: TGTGCCAGCAGCCGACTAGGTTTCGGGGCCTACGAGCAGTACTTC; CDR3aa: CASSRLGFGAYEQYF
v_gene: TRBV10-3; j_gene: TRBJ2-7; d_gene: .; len: 14; abundance: .; CDR3nt: TGTGCCATCAGTGATAAGTGGGAACCTCTACAGGAGTACTTC; CDR3aa: CAISDKWEPLQEYF
v_gene: TRBV29-1; j_gene: TRBJ2-1; d_gene: .; len: 14; abundance: .; CDR3nt: TGCAGCGTTGAAGAGGTTGGGACTCGCCATGAGCAGTTCTTC; CDR3aa: CSVEEVGTRHEQFF
v_gene: TRBV7-8; j_gene: TRBJ2-5; d_gene: .; len: 13; abundance: once; CDR3nt: TGTGCCAGCAGCTCCAGGGTGGAAGAGACCCAGTACTTC; CDR3aa: CASSSRVEETQYF
v_gene: TRBV4-1; j_gene: TRBJ1-3; d_gene: .; len: 15; abundance: .; CDR3nt: TGCGCCAGCAGCCCTGACAGAGCCTCTGGAAACACCATATATTTT; CDR3aa: CASSPDRASGNTIYF
v_gene: TRBV2; j_gene: TRBJ2-7; d_gene: TRBD2; len: 17; abundance: .; CDR3nt: TGTGCCAGCAGTGACACTAGCGGGCCCTCGGTAGCCTACGAGCAGTACTTC; CDR3aa: CASSDTSGPSVAYEQYF
v_gene: TRBV15; j_gene: TRBJ2-1; d_gene: TRBD2; len: 16; abundance: .; CDR3nt: TGTGCCACCAGCAGAGATCCCCGGGAGGGGTACAATGAGCAGTTCTTC; CDR3aa: CATSRDPREGYNEQFF
v_gene: TRBV19; j_gene: TRBJ1-2; d_gene: .; len: 13; abundance: .; CDR3nt: TGTGCCAGTAGTTGGGCAAAAGACTATGGCTACACCTTC; CDR3aa: CASSWAKDYGYTF
v_gene: TRBV15; j_gene: TRBJ2-2; d_gene: TRBD1; len: 16; abundance: few; CDR3nt: TGTGCCACCAGCAGGGGACAGGGGGCCGTCACCGGGGAGCTGTTTTTT; CDR3aa: CATSRGQGAVTGELFF
v_gene: TRBV15; j_gene: TRBJ2-1; d_gene: TRBD2; len: 17; abundance: .; CDR3nt: TGTGCCACCAGCAGGAGGACTAGCGGGAGATTTTACAATGAGCAGTTCTTC; CDR3aa: CATSRRTSGRFYNEQFF
v_gene: TRBV5-4; j_gene: TRBJ1-2; d_gene: TRBD1; len: 14; abundance: few; CDR3nt: TGTGCCAGCAGCCCGGGACAGACTAGCTATGGCTACACCTTC; CDR3aa: CASSPGQTSYGYTF
v_gene: TRBV28; j_gene: TRBJ2-7; d_gene: TRBD1; len: 14; abundance: .; CDR3nt: TGTGCCAGCAGCCCGACAGGGATAGGCTACGAGCAGTACTTC; CDR3aa: CASSPTGIGYEQYF
v_gene: TRBV19; j_gene: TRBJ2-3; d_gene: .; len: 15; abundance: .; CDR3nt: TGTGCCAGTAGTGAGGCGGGACGGTTCACAGATACGCAGTATTTT; CDR3aa: CASSEAGRFTDTQYF